This entry lists 7 T cell receptor beta chains sequenced from one sample in a study of Ad26.COV2.S vaccination and SARS-CoV-2 variants (TCRdb year 2021). The library came from the immunoSEQ multiplex PCR assay. The table was pulled from immuneACCESS by TCRdb, which kept in-frame rearrangements only. Such tables lose some clones; where checked, under half of the loss comes from unresolved V genes, and the rest has no known cause. This sample lists about 380,000 clones; about 83% were detected once. The ten largest clonotypes hold around 7.4% of the sample. Interpreted using the paper, the treatment or condition label stands for: about 20 received Ad26.COV2.S at low or high dose, single or two shots; roughly five received placebo; per-sample allocation not given. Repertoires of vaccine and placebo recipients were sequenced from samples taken on day 63 after the first injection. The source was peripheral blood, collected in a trial of Ad26.COV2.S vaccine versus placebo. Every receptor here comes from a person between 18 and 59 years old who received the Ad26.COV2.S COVID-19 vaccine or a placebo.

This clone was counted a few times. The rearrangement joins TRBV27 to TRBJ1-2; D is unclear. CDR3 length: 13 amino acids. CDR1 and CDR2 from the germline V gene are MNHEY and SMNVEV (reference sequence). Trimming removed 0 bases at V and 8 bases at J, with 10 bases between. CDR3 sequence (DNA): TGTGCCAGCAGTTTATCGGTGCGGGGAGGCTACACCTTC. This codes for CASSLSVRGGYTF.

This clone has ten or more counts. The gene calls are TRBV20-1 and TRBJ2-1; the D is unclear. This CDR3 comprises 11 residues. Germline loops: CDR1 DFQATT, CDR2 SNEGSKA (reference sequence). V lost 3 bases and J 5 bases, leaving 5 bases between the germline ends. The CDR3 protein is CSASPHNEQFF. The CDR3, as DNA: TGCAGTGCTAGCCCCCACAATGAGCAGTTCTTC.

V is TRBV5-6 and J is TRBJ2-3; 7 bases map to TRBD1. V shed 4 bases and J 4 bases; nucleotides not matched to a gene: 3. CDR3 size: 13 residues. The germline V gene encodes CDR1 SGHDT and CDR2 YYEEEE. The CDR3 bases are TGTGCCAGCAGCGCACAGGGGCCAGATACGCAGTATTTT. Amino acids: CASSAQGPDTQYF.

V usage is TRBV7-9 and J usage is TRBJ2-1; 10 bases are shared with TRBD2. Looked up from germline, CDR1 is SEHNR and CDR2 is FQNEAQ (reference sequence). Trimming cost V 5 bases and J 4 bases; bases outside gene matches: 8. The CDR3 spans 16 residues. The CDR3 coding sequence is TGTGCCAGCAGCCTTATTAGCGGGGGGCTGTACAATGAGCAGTTCTTC. It encodes CASSLISGGLYNEQFF.

This chain uses TRBV5-5 with TRBJ1-2; 7 bases are a match to TRBD1. This CDR3 has 13 amino acids. Trimming at V came to 4 bases and at J to 8 bases, leaving 8 bases not matched to a gene. CDR1 and CDR2 (germline): SGHKS, YYEKEE (reference sequence). DNA for the CDR3: TGTGCCAGCAGCCGGGACAGCGAGTGGGGCTACACCTTC. Translation: CASSRDSEWGYTF.

The chain recombines TRBV24-1 with TRBJ2-1; D perhaps matches TRBD1 (5 bases). The CDR3 runs 16 residues. V lost 5 bases to trimming and J lost 2 bases, with 15 bases between them. CDR1 is KGHDR, CDR2 SFDVKD, per germline. DNA of the CDR3: TGTGCCACCAGTGTTCGGCGGACATTGCCCTACAATGAGCAGTTCTTC. It translates to CATSVRRTLPYNEQFF.

The chain carries TRBV9 and TRBJ1-2; D might be TRBD1 (5 bases). V was trimmed by 6 bases and J by 5 bases, leaving 20 bases between them. The germline V gene has CDR1 SGDLS and CDR2 YYNGEE. This CDR3 spans 15 amino acids. Here the CDR3 DNA reads TGTGCCAGCACATACACCGGGACCAGCTTTTATGGCTACACCTTC. Translated, it gives CASTYTGTSFYGYTF. Drawing the rest from reference TRBV9 and TRBJ1-2, the complete variable domain is DSGVTQTPKHLITATGQRVTLRCSPRSGDLSVYWYQQSLDQGLQFLIQYYNGEERAKGNILERFSAQQFPDLHSELNLSSLELGDSALYFCASTYTGTSFYGYTFGSGTRLTVV.